This T cell receptor (beta chain) appears in the sequencing data of a study of blood T cell repertoires in COVID-19 (dated by TCRdb to the early 2020s). Describing the broader study: Samples covering the acute and convalescent phases of COVID-19 were provided by collaborators in the United States, Italy and Spain. The material from the prospective study consisted of cDNA or gDNA derived from T cells, B-cell-depleted T cells, or PBMCs. The dataset comprised deeply sampled blood TCRbeta repertoires from subjects exposed to, actively infected with, or recovered from COVID-19. The repertoires were released in a freely available public database intended as a resource for research on the immune response to SARS-CoV-2. Samples came from the ongoing ImmuneRACE study (first 160 participants) plus 1,254 subjects from 6 global collaborators. A de-identified subject ID, COVID-19 status, age in years and sex were almost always included in the sample metadata. Where available, HLA class I and class II types were taken from metadata supplied by the sample provider and were not determined by assay-based typing. Study-level results and caveats: Clinical and demographic metadata were provided uncurated, with the amount varying by source and participant.

The immunoSEQ Assay, a bias-controlled multiplex PCR, was used to amplify TCRbeta CDR3 regions from genomic DNA. Per the original workflow: Nucleated cell counts per sample were estimated from amplification of reference gene primers within the assay. Sequence reads were collapsed and filtered to measure the absolute abundance of every unique TCRbeta CDR3 rearrangement. Productive Simpson clonality was computed per sample as the square root of Simpson's diversity index over productive rearrangements. The source is immuneACCESS, and TCRdb retained only in-frame sequences with V and J called. Part of the clones is not carried over; for the studies checked, unresolved V genes explain less than half of this, and the remainder is unexplained. V and J calls and clone size are given by that table; D and trimming were obtained from the DNA. Across this sample there are 150,000 to 200,000 clones, with around 87% seen only once. Roughly 0.9% of the sample is held by the ten biggest clonotypes.

The germline V gene encodes CDR1 SGHVS and CDR2 FQNEAQ. V was cut back by 4 bases and J by 6 bases, leaving a gap of 10 bases between them. Inclusive of the bounding cysteine and phenylalanine, the CDR3 is 14 residues long. Solely the CDR3 DNA is kept, with 42 bases framed from the first base. A second Seattle source provided samples from volunteer blood donors who had recovered from COVID-19. Whole blood was collected in K2EDTA tubes by collaborating institutions according to the institutions' own protocols. For TCRbeta analysis, collaborators shipped samples as frozen whole blood, isolated PBMCs, or DNA extracted from either of those sample types. About this clone: No antigen is known for it. No much larger clone exists at a distance of one base, and base qualities are not known.

The receptor chain draws on TRBV7-8 and TRBJ1-6; TRBD1 is a weak D gene call, 5 bases matching. Sequenced input: peripheral blood. The origin of this receptor is a young woman who had recovered from COVID-19. The DNA is TGTGCCAGCAGCTCTGACAGTCCTAATTCACCCCTCCACTTT. This sequence encodes CASSSDSPNSPLHF.